The sequence of this T cell receptor beta chain was determined in a study of cytotoxic CD8 clonotypes in ibrutinib-treated CLL. PBMCs were cryopreserved, and roughly 2.1 micrograms of genomic DNA from them went into TCR beta libraries. Comment on this clone: Its antigen is unknown.

Study-wide points: At progression, clonality fell back toward baseline after rising at ibrutinib response.

Measured with immunoSEQ multiplex PCR; TCRdb has only the in-frame clones, and not every one. Counted here are some 140,000 clones, 91% occurring once; the ten biggest clones make up 10% to 12%. The germline gives CDR1 SGHNT, CDR2 YENEEA. The CDR3 extends over 14 amino acids. V was pared by 6 bases and J by 0 bases, with 9 bases between. This TCR came from a human donor with chronic lymphocytic leukemia. The input for sequencing was PBMCs, taken after 12 months of ibrutinib treatment. J is TRBJ2-1 and V is TRBV11-3; D is perhaps TRBD2 (5 bases). This CDR3 reads CASSRGPSYNEQFF. The CDR3 coding sequence is TGTGCCAGCAGTCGGGGTCCCTCCTACAATGAGCAGTTCTTC.